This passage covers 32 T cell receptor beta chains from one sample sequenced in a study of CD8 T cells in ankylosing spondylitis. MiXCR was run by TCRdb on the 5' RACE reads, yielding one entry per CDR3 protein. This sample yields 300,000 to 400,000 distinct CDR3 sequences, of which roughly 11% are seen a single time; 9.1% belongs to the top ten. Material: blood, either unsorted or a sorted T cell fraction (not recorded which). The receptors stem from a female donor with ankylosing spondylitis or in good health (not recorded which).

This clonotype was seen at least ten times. This CDR3 reads CASSRNPSGSYNEQFF. CDR3 coding DNA: TGTGCCAGCAGCCGAAACCCTAGCGGCTCCTACAATGAGCAGTTCTTC. The rearrangement uses TRBV7-9 and TRBJ2-1; 7 bases agree with TRBD2. The J segment lost 0 bases and the V segment lost 5 bases, leaving 7 bases of the junction unmatched. The germline V gene has CDR1 SEHNR and CDR2 FQNEAQ (reference sequence). The CDR3 consists of 16 residues.

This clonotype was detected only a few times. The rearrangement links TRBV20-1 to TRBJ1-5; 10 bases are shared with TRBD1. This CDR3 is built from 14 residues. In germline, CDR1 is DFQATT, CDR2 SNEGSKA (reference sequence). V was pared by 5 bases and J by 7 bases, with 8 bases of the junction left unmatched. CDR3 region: CSARVGDRGQPQHF. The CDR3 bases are TGCAGTGCTCGTGTTGGGGACAGGGGACAGCCCCAGCATTTT.

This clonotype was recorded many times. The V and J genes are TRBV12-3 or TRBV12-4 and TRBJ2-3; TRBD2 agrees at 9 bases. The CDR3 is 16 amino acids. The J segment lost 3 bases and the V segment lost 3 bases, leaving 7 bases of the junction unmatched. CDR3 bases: TGTGCCAGCAGTTTGCGTGTTAGCGGGGGTACAGATACGCAGTATTTT. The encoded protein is CASSLRVSGGTDTQYF.

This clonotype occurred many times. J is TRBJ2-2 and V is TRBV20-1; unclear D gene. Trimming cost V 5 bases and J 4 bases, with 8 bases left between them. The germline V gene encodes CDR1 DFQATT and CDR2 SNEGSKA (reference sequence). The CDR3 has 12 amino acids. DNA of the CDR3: TGCAGTGCTTACAGTGGCACCGGGGAGCTGTTTTTT. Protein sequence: CSAYSGTGELFF.

CDR3 region: CASSFPTTSAYEQYF. In nucleotides, the CDR3 is TGCGCCAGCAGCTTCCCGACAACCTCTGCCTACGAGCAGTACTTC. This chain links TRBV5-1 with TRBJ2-7, with D hard to call. V was pared by 2 bases and J by 2 bases, with 14 bases between. The germline V gene has CDR1 SGHRS and CDR2 YFSETQ. The CDR3 has 15 residues.

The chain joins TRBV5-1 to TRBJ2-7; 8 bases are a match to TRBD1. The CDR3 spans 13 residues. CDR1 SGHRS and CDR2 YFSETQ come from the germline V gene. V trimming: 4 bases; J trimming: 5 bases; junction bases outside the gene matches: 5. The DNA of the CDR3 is TGCGCCAGCAGCAAGACAGGGGTGGACGAGCAGTACTTC. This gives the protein CASSKTGVDEQYF. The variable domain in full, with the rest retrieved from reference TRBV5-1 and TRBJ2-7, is KAGVTQTPRYLIKTRGQQVTLSCSPISGHRSVSWYQQTPGQGLQFLFEYFSETQRNKGNFPGRFSGRQFSNSRSEMNVSTLELGDSALYLCASSKTGVDEQYFGPGTRLTVT.

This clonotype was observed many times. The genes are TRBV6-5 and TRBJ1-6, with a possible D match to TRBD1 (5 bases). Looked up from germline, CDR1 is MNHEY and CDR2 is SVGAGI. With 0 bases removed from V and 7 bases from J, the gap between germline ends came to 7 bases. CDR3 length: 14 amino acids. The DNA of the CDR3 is TGTGCCAGCAGTTACTCGCGACAGAATTCACCCCTCCACTTT. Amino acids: CASSYSRQNSPLHF.

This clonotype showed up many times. The CDR3 DNA reads TGTGCCAGCAGATACCGTCCCCAAGTTAAGCCCCAGCATTTT. Protein sequence: CASRYRPQVKPQHF. The V and J genes are TRBV28 and TRBJ1-5; D call uncertain. With 6 bases removed from V and 8 bases from J, the gap between germline ends came to 17 bases. The CDR3 is 14 residues long. CDR1 is MDHEN, CDR2 SYDVKM, per germline. The variable domain in full, with the rest retrieved from reference TRBV28 and TRBJ1-5, is DVKVTQSSRYLVKRTGEKVFLECVQDMDHENMFWYRQDPGLGLRLIYFSYDVKMKEKGDIPEGYSVSREKKERFSLILESASTNQTSMYLCASRYRPQVKPQHFGDGTRLSIL.

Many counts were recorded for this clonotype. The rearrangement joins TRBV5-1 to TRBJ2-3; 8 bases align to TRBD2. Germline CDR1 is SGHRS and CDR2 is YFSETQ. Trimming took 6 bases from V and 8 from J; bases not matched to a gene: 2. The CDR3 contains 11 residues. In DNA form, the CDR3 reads TGCGCCAGCAATCGGGAGGGTACGCAGTATTTT. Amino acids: CASNREGTQYF.

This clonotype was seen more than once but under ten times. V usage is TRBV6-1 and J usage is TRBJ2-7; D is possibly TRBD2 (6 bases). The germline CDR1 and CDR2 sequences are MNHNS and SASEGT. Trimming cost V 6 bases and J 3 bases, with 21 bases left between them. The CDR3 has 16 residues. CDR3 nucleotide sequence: TGTGCCAGCAGCCGCCCCGCGGTGGAGGGCTACTACGAGCAGTACTTC. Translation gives CASSRPAVEGYYEQYF.

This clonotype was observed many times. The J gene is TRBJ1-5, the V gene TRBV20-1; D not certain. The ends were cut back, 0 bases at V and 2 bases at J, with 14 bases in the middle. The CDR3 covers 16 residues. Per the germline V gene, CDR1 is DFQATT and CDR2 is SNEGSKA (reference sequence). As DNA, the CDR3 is TGCAGTGCTAGAGATTGGGATCTTGCAGGCAATCAGCCCCAGCATTTT. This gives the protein CSARDWDLAGNQPQHF.

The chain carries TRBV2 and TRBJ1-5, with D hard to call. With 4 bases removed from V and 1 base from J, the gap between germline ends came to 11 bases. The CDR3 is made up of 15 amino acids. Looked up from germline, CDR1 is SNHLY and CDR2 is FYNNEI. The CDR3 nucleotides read TGTGCCAGCAGTGCTCGGGGTGGGAGCAATCAGCCCCAGCATTTT. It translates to CASSARGGSNQPQHF.

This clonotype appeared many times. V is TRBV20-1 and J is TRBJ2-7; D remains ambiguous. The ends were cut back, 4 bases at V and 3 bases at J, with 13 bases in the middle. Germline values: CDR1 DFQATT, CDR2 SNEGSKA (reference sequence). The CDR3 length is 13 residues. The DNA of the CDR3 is TGCAGTGCTAACCCTAGTGGGGTCTACGAGCAGTACTTC. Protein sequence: CSANPSGVYEQYF.

CDR3 protein: CASSFLGGLAERSHISYNEQFF. CDR3 in DNA: TGCGCCAGCAGCTTCTTGGGGGGACTAGCGGAGCGATCACATATCTCCTACAATGAGCAGTTCTTC. This chain links TRBV5-1 with TRBJ2-1, with TRBD2 matching 11 bases. Germline CDR1 is SGHRS and CDR2 is YFSETQ. The V and J ends lost 2 bases and 0 bases, in that order; junction bases with no gene match: 19. This CDR3 is 22 amino acids long. Variable domain in full (rest from reference TRBV5-1 and TRBJ2-1): KAGVTQTPRYLIKTRGQQVTLSCSPISGHRSVSWYQQTPGQGLQFLFEYFSETQRNKGNFPGRFSGRQFSNSRSEMNVSTLELGDSALYLCASSFLGGLAERSHISYNEQFFGPGTRLTVL.

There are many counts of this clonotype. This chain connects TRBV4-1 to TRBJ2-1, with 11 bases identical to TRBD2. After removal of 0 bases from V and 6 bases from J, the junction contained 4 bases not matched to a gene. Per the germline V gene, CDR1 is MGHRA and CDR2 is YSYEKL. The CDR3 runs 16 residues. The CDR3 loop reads CASSQEETSGVNEQFF. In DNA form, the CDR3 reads TGCGCCAGCAGCCAAGAGGAGACTAGCGGGGTCAATGAGCAGTTCTTC.

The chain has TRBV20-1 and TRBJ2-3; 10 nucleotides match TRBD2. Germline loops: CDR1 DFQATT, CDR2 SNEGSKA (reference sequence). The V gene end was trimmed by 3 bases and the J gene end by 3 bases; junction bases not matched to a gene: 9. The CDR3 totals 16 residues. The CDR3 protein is CSASASSGSITDTQYF. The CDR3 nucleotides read TGCAGTGCTAGCGCGTCTAGCGGGAGTATAACAGATACGCAGTATTTT.

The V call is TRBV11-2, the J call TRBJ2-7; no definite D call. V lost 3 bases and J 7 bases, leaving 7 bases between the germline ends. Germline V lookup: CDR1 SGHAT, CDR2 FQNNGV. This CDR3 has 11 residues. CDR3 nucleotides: TGTGCCAGCAGCTTTTTAAGGGAGCAGTACTTC. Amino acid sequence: CASSFLREQYF. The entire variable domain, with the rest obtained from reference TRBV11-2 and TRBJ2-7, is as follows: EAGVAQSPRYKIIEKRQSVAFWCNPISGHATLYWYQQILGQGPKLLIQFQNNGVVDDSQLPKDRFSAERLKGVDSTLKIQPAKLEDSAVYLCASSFLREQYFGPGTRLTVT.

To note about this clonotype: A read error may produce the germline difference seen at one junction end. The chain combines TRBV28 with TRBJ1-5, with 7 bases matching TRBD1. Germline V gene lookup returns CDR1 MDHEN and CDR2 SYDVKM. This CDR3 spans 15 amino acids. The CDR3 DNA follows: TGTGCCAGCAGTTCTGGAGGGGGCAACAATCCGCCCCAGCATTTT. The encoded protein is CASSSGGGNNPPQHF.

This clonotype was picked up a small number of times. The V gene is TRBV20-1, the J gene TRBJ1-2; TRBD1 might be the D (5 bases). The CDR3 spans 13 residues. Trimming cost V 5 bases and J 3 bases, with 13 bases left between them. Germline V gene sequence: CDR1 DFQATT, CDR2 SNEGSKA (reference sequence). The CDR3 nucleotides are TGCAGTGCTCCCAGGAGGGGTGACTATGGCTACACCTTC. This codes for CSAPRRGDYGYTF.

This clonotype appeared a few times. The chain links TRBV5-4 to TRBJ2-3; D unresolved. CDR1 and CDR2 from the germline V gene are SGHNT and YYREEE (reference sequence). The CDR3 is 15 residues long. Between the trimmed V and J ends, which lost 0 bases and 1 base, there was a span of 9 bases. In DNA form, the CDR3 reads TGTGCCAGCAGCTTGGTTAACAGACGCACAGATACGCAGTATTTT. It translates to CASSLVNRRTDTQYF.

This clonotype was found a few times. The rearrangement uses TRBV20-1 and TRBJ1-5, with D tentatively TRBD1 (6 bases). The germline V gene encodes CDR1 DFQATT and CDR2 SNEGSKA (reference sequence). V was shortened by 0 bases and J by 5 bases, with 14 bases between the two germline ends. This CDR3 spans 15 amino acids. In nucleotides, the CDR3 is TGCAGTGCTAGAGATGGGAACAGGGTGGATCAGCCCCAGCATTTT. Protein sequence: CSARDGNRVDQPQHF.

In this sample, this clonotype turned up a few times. CDR3 nucleotides: TGTGCCAGCTCACCGGGGACAGGGGGTGAGCAGTACTTC. It specifies CASSPGTGGEQYF. V usage is TRBV18 and J usage is TRBJ2-7; 11 bases match TRBD1. V lost 3 bases and J lost 7; bases outside the gene matches: 2. The CDR3 is 13 amino acids. Germline assignment: CDR1 KGHSH and CDR2 LQKENI. The whole variable domain, remainder taken from reference TRBV18 and TRBJ2-7, is NAGVMQNPRHLVRRRGQEARLRCSPMKGHSHVYWYRQLPEEGLKFMVYLQKENIIDESGMPKERFSAEFPKEGPSILRIQQVVRGDSAAYFCASSPGTGGEQYFGPGTRLTVT.

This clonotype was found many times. The CDR3 region has the DNA TGCGCCAGCAGCCAAGCCAGGACCCGGGGCACCTACGAGCAGTACTTC. The encoded protein is CASSQARTRGTYEQYF. This chain uses TRBV4-3 with TRBJ2-7; D may correspond to TRBD1 or TRBD2 (5 bases each). The CDR3 runs to 16 residues. Germline V gene lookup returns CDR1 LGHNA and CDR2 YSLEER. V gave up 1 base and J gave up 2 bases, with 15 bases separating them.

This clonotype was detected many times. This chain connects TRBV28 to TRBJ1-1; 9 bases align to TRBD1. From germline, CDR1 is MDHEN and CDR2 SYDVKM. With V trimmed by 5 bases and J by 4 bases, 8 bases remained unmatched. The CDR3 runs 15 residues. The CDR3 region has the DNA TGTGCCAGCAGTACCAACAGGGGGCGCGTCACTGAAGCTTTCTTT. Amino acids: CASSTNRGRVTEAFF.

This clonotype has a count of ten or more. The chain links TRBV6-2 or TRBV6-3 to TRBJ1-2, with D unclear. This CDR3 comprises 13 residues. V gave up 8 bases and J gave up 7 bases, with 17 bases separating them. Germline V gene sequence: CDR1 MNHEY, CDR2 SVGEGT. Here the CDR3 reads CASQRGGLSGYTF. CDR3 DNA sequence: TGTGCCAGCCAGCGTGGAGGGCTCAGTGGCTACACCTTC.

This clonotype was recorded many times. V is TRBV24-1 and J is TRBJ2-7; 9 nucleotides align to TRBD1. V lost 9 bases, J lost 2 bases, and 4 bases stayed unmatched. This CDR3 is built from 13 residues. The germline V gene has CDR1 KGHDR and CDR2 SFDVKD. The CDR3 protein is CATGTGPTYEQYF. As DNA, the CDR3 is TGTGCCACCGGGACAGGGCCCACCTACGAGCAGTACTTC.

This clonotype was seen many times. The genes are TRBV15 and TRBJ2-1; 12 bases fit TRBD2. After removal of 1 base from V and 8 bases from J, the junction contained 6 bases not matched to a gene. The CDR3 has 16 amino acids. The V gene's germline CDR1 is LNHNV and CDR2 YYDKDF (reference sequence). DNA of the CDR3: TGTGCCACCAGCAGAGCACTAGCGGGAGGTAGGGATGAGCAGTTCTTC. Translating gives CATSRALAGGRDEQFF.

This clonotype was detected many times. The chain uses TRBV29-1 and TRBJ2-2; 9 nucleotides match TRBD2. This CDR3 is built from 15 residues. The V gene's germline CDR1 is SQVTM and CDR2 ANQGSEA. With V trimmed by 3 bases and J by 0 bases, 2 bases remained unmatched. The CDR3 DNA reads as TGCAGCGTTGATTCTAGCGGGACGAACACCGGGGAGCTGTTTTTT. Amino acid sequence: CSVDSSGTNTGELFF.

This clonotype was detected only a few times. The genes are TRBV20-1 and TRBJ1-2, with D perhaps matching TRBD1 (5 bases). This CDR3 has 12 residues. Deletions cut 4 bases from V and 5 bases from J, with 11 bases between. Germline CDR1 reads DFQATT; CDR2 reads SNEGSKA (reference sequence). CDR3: CSANRDRYGYTF. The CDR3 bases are TGCAGTGCTAACCGGGACCGATATGGCTACACCTTC.

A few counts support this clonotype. The CDR3 nucleotides are TGTGCCAGCAGCCCGGGACTCTCAACCGGGGAGCTGTTTTTT. Its translation is CASSPGLSTGELFF. V gene TRBV12-3 or TRBV12-4 combines with J gene TRBJ2-2; D is possibly TRBD2 (6 bases). V lost 6 bases, J lost 5 bases, and 13 bases lay in between. CDR3 length: 14 amino acids.

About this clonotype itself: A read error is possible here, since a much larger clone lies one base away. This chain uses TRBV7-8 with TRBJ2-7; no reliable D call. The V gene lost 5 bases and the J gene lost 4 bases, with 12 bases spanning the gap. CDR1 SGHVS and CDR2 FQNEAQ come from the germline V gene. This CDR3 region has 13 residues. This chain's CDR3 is CASSRVLLYEQYF. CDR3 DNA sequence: TGTGCCAGCAGCCGCGTGTTGCTATACGAGCAGTACTTC.

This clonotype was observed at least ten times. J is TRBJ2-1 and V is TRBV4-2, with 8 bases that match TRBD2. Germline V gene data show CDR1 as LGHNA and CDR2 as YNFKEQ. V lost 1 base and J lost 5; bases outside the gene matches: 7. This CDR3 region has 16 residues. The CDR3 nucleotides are TGTGCCAGCAGCCAAGTTACTAGCGGTATAAACAATGAGCAGTTCTTC. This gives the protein CASSQVTSGINNEQFF.